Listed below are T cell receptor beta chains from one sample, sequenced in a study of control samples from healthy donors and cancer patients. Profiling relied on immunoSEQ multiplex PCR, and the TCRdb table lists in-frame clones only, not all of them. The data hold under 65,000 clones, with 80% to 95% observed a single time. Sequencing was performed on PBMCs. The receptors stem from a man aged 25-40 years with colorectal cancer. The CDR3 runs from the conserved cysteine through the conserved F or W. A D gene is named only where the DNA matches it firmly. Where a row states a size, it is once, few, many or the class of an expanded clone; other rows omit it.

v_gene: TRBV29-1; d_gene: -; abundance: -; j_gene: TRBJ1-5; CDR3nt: TGCAGCGTTGGGAACAGTAGCCTAGCTAATCAGCCCCAGCATTTT; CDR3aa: CSVGNSSLANQPQHF
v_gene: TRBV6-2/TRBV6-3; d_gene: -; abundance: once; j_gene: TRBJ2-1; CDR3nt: TGTGCCAGCAGTTACTGGCCATTTTACAATGAGCAGTTCTTC; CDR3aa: CASSYWPFYNEQFF
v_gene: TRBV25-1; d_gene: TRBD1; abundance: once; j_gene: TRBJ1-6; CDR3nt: TGTGCCAGCAGTGCGGGACAGGGGGTGGCTTCACCCCTCCACTTT; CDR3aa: CASSAGQGVASPLHF
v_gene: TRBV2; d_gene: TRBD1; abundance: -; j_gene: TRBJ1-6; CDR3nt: TGTGCCAGCAGTGAAGGGACAGGAAATTCACCCCTCCACTTT; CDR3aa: CASSEGTGNSPLHF
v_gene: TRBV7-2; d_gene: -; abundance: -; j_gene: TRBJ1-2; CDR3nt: TGTGCCAGCAGCTTAAAGGGCAGCCTATACTATGGCTACACCTTC; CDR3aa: CASSLKGSLYYGYTF
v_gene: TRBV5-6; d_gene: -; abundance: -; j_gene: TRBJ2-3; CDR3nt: TGTGCCAGCACGATTAAGGGGCTAGGCGATACGCAGTATTTT; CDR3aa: CASTIKGLGDTQYF
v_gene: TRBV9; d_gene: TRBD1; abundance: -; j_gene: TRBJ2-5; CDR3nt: TGTGCCAGCAGCGTCGGGACAGGGCATGGGATGGGAGAGACCCAGTACTTC; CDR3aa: CASSVGTGHGMGETQYF
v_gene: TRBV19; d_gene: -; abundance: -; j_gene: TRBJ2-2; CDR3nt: TGTGCCAGTAGTTTAGAGGGGATGTCGATCGGGGAGCTGTTTTTT; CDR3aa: CASSLEGMSIGELFF
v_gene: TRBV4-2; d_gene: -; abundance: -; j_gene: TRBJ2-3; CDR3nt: TGTGCCAGCAGCCAAAGATATAAGAATACGCAGTATTTT; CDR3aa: CASSQRYKNTQYF
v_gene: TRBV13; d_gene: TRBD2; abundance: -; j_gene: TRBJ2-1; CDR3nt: TGTGCCAGCAGCCGGACTAGCGGGGGATTTACAAATGAGCAGTTCTTC; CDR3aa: CASSRTSGGFTNEQFF
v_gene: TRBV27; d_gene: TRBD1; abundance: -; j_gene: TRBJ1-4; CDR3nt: TGTGCCAGCAGTTTGGTTCGGACAGGTGGAAAACTGTTTTTT; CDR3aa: CASSLVRTGGKLFF
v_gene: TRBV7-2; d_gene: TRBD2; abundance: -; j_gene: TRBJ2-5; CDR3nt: TGTGCCAGCAGTCAAGGACTAGCCAAAGAGACCCAGTACTTC; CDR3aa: CASSQGLAKETQYF
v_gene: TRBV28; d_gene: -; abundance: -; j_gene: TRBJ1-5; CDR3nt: TGTGCCAGCAGTTTAAATCCGGTAGATGAGGCCTTAAATCAGCCCCAGCATTTT; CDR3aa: CASSLNPVDEALNQPQHF
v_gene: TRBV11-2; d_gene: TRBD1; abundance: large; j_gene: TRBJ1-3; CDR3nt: TGTGCCAGCAGCCTGCCGACCGGACAGGGTGCCTCTGGAAACACCATATATTTT; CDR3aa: CASSLPTGQGASGNTIYF
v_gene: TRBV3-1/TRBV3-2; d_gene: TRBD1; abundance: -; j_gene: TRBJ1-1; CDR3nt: TGTGCCAGCAGCCGATGGGGACAGCAAGGCGAGGCTTTCTTT; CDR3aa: CASSRWGQQGEAFF
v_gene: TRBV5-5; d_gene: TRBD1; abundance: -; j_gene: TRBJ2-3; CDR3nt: TGTGCCAGCAGCTTGAGGGACAGGGGTTTCACAGATACGCAGTATTTT; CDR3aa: CASSLRDRGFTDTQYF
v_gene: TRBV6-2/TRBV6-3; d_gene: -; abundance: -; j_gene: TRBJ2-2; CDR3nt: TGTGCCAGCAGTTACCGAGACACCGGGGAGCTGTTTTTT; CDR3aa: CASSYRDTGELFF
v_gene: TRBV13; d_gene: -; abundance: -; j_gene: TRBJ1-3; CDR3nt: TGTGCCAGCAGCTTAGACAGCTCTGGAAACACCATATATTTT; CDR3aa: CASSLDSSGNTIYF
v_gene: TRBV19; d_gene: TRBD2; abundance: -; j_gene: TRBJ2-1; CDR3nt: TGTGCCAGTAGTATAACGGCTCCGGGGGGAAGAAGCTCCTACAATGAGCAGTTCTTC; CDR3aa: CASSITAPGGRSSYNEQFF
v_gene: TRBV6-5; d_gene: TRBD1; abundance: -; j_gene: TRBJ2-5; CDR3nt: TGTGCCAGCGACAGGGAAGTACAAGAGACCCAGTACTTC; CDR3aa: CASDREVQETQYF
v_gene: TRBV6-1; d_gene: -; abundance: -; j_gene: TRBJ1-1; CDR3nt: TGTGCCAGCAGTGACCCGCGAGGGGCAGCGAACACTGAAGCTTTCTTT; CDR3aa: CASSDPRGAANTEAFF
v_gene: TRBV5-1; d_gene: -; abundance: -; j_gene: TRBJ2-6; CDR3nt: TGCGCCAGCAGCTTGGTCAGTTCTGGGGCCAACGTCCTGACTTTC; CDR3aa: CASSLVSSGANVLTF
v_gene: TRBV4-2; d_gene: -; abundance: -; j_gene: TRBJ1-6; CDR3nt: TGTGCCAGCAGCCAAGAAGTTGGGAATTCACCCCTCCACTTT; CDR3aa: CASSQEVGNSPLHF
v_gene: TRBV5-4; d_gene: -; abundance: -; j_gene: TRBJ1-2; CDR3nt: TGTGCCAGCAGTCGAGATCCAGCCTACTATGGCTACACCTTC; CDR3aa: CASSRDPAYYGYTF
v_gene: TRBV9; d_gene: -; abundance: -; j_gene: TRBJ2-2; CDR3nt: TGTGCCAGCAGCGTAGCTTACGCCGGGGAGCTGTTTTTT; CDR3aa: CASSVAYAGELFF
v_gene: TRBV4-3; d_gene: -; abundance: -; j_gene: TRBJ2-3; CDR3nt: TGCGCCAGCAGCTTCGCGGGGATAAACACAGATACGCAGTATTTT; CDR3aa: CASSFAGINTDTQYF
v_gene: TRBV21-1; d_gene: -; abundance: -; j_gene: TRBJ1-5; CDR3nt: TGTGCCAGCAGCCCAGGAGAGCAGGGACAGGGGAATCAGCCCCAGCATTTT; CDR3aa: CASSPGEQGQGNQPQHF
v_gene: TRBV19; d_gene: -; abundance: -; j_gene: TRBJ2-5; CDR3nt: TGTGCCAGTAGTATGGCCTCCGGGAATCAAGAGACCCAGTACTTC; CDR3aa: CASSMASGNQETQYF
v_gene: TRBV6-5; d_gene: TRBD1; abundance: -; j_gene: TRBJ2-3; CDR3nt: TGTGCCACCACAGGGGACAACACAGATACGCAGTATTTT; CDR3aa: CATTGDNTDTQYF
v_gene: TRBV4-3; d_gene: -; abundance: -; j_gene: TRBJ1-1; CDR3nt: TGCGCCAGCAGCCGAGGGGGGAACACTGAAGCTTTCTTT; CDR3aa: CASSRGGNTEAFF
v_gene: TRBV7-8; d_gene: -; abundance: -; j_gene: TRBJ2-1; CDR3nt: TGTGCCAGCAGCTTGAAGAGGATTCCGAACCATGAGCAGTTCTTC; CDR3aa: CASSLKRIPNHEQFF
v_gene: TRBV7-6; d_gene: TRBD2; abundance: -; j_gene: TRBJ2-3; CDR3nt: TGTGCCTCCTCCCGGGGGGGCACAGATACGCAGTATTTT; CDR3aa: CASSRGGTDTQYF
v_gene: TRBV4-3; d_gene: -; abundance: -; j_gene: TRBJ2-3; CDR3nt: TGCGCCAGCAGCCAAGATTGGAGGCAGAGCACAGATACGCAGTATTTT; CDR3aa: CASSQDWRQSTDTQYF
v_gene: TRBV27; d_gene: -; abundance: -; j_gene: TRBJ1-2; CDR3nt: TGTGCCAGCAGTTTATCTGGGTTTACGGGCAGCGGGTATGGCTACACCTTC; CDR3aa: CASSLSGFTGSGYGYTF
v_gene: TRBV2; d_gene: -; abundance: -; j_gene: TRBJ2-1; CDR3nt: TGTGCCAGCAGTGAAGTTTTGGACAATGAGCAGTTCTTC; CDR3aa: CASSEVLDNEQFF
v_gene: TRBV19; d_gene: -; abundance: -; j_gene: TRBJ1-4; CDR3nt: TGTGCCAGTGGGTCCCTCGCCAGACTGTTTTTT; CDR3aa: CASGSLARLFF
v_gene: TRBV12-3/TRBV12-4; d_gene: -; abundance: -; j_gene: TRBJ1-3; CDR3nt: TGTGCCATGGGGCAGCCCTCTGGAAACACCATATATTTT; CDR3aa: CAMGQPSGNTIYF
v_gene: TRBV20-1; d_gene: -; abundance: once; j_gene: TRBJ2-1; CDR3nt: TGCAGTGCTCCAAGCTACAATGAGCAGTTCTTC; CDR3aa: CSAPSYNEQFF
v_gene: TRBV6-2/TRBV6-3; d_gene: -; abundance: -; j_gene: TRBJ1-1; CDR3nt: TGTGCCAGCAGTCACCCTCAGATGAACACTGAAGCTTTCTTT; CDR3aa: CASSHPQMNTEAFF
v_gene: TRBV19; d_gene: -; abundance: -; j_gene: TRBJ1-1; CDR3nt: TGTGCCAGTAAAGACCTGGGGGGGACTGAAGCTTTCTTT; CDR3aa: CASKDLGGTEAFF
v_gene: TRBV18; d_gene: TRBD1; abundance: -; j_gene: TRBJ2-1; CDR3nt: TGTGCCAGCTCTCTAGACAGGGACGTTAACAATGAGCAGTTCTTC; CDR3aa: CASSLDRDVNNEQFF
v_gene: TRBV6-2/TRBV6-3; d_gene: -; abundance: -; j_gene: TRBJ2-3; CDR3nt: TGTGCCAGCAGTGGGCGGGACACAGATACGCAGTATTTT; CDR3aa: CASSGRDTDTQYF
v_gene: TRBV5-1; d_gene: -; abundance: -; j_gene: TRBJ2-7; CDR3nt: TGCGCCAGCAGCTTGGCAGGGGTAGACGAGCAGTACTTC; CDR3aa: CASSLAGVDEQYF
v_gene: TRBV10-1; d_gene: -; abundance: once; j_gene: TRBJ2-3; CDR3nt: TGCGCCAGCAGTGAGTCACAGGAACGCACAGATACGCAGTATTTT; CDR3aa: CASSESQERTDTQYF
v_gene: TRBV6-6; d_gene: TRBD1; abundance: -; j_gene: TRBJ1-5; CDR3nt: TGTGCCAGCAGTGGACAGGCGCAGGGTCAGCCCCAGCATTTT; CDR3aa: CASSGQAQGQPQHF
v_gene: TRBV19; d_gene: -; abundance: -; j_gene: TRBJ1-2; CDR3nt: TGTGCCGCAAGCGGAACCCACCTGGCTGGCTACACCTTC; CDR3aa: CAASGTHLAGYTF